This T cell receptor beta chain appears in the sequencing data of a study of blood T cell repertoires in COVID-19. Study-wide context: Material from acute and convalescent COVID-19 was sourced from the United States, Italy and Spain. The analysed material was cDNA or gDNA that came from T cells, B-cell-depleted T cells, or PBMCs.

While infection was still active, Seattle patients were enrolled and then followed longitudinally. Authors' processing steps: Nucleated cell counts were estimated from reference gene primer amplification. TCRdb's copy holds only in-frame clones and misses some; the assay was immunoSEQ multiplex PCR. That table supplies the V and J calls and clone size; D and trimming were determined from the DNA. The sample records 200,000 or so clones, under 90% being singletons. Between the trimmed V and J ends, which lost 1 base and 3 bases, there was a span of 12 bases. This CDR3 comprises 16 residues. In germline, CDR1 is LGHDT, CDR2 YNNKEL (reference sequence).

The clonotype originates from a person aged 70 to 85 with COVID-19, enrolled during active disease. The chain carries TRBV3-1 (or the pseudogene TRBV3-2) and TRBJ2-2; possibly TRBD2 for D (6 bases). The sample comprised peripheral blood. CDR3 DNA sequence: TGTGCCAGCAGCCAAGTGCGGACTATTCACACCGGGGAGCTGTTTTTT. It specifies CASSQVRTIHTGELFF.